This T cell receptor beta chain is from a study of OX40 agonist ivuxolimab in advanced cancers. Clones were sequenced by immunoSEQ multiplex PCR, and TCRdb holds only the in-frame ones, with some missing. In the table there are 35,000 or so clones, over 75% of which are singletons. CDR1 SGDLS and CDR2 YYNGEE come from the germline V gene. Trimming removed 3 bases from V and 8 bases from J; junction bases left unmatched: 13. The CDR3 spans 16 residues. The receptor's source is an adult with an advanced solid tumor such as melanoma, head and neck, liver or kidney cancer. This sequence joins TRBV9 and TRBJ2-1; TRBD2 matches 8 bases. Source: CD4+ or CD8+ T cells sorted from blood, taken in a trial of the OX40 agonist ivuxolimab. DNA for the CDR3: TGTGCCAGCAGCGCACGTCCGGGACTAGGGTTCGATGAGCAGTTCTTC. It translates to CASSARPGLGFDEQFF.